These 18 T cell receptor beta chains share one sample of origin, sequenced in a study of T-cell memory formation after mild COVID-19. Using its own MiXCR run on the 5' RACE reads, TCRdb lists one record per CDR3 protein. The table has roughly 580,000 distinct CDR3 sequences, about a sixth seen once. Specimen: PBMCs or a T cell subset sorted from them (not recorded which). The receptor source for this set is an adult woman who had mild COVID-19 (a few samples of this study predate the infection). Cell type and time point are not known.

This clonotype was seen more than once but under ten times. The rearrangement links TRBV2 to TRBJ1-5; D is unclear. The CDR3 has 13 amino acids. V lost 3 bases and J lost 7, with 10 bases in between. CDR1 and CDR2 from the germline V gene are SNHLY and FYNNEI. The CDR3 reads CASSDQDGQPQHF. As DNA, the CDR3 is TGTGCCAGCAGTGATCAGGACGGGCAGCCCCAGCATTTT.

The chain is built from TRBV12-3 or TRBV12-4 and TRBJ2-7, with D possibly being TRBD2 (6 bases). CDR3 length: 15 amino acids. V lost 5 bases to trimming and J lost 2 bases, with 16 bases between them. The CDR3 loop reads CASSRMEGPAYEQYF. CDR3 DNA: TGTGCCAGCAGTCGTATGGAGGGACCGGCCTACGAGCAGTACTTC.

J is TRBJ2-7 and V is TRBV11-2; D is perhaps TRBD2 (5 bases). Trimming stripped 6 bases from V and 0 bases from J, with 15 bases between. CDR3 length equals 15 residues. CDR1 and CDR2 (germline): SGHAT, FQNNGV. The CDR3, as DNA: TGTGCCAGCAGTTCCCGGCGGGCCAACTCCTACGAGCAGTACTTC. Residues: CASSSRRANSYEQYF.

This clonotype was seen more than once but under ten times. V gene TRBV11-1 combines with J gene TRBJ2-7; TRBD2 is a possible D gene (6 bases). Trimming removed 3 bases from V and 0 bases from J, with 15 bases in between. Germline values: CDR1 SGHAT, CDR2 FQDESV (reference sequence). The length of the CDR3 is 16 residues. The CDR3 DNA follows: TGTGCCAGCAGCTTGTCCCGGGACTCGCTCTCCTACGAGCAGTACTTC. Translation: CASSLSRDSLSYEQYF.

For this clonotype: The junction differs from germline at one of its ends, possibly a read error. The V call is TRBV6-2 or TRBV6-3, the J call TRBJ1-1; 9 positions agree with TRBD1. CDR3 length: 16 amino acids. The V gene's germline CDR1 is MNHEY and CDR2 SVGEGT. DNA for the CDR3: TGTGCCAGCAGTTACCGTCCGGGACAGGGTCACACTGAAGATTTCTTT. Translation: CASSYRPGQGHTEDFF.

This clonotype appeared many times. V gene TRBV7-8 combines with J gene TRBJ2-1; 8 nucleotides match TRBD2. Germline CDR1 and CDR2: SGHVS and FQNEAQ. The CDR3 loop spans 15 amino acids. Losses at the gene ends were 5 bases for V and 9 bases for J; bases not matched to a gene: 12. The CDR3: CASSPTGLEVGEQFF. DNA of the CDR3: TGTGCCAGCAGCCCGACGGGACTAGAGGTCGGTGAGCAGTTCTTC.

V gene TRBV27 combines with J gene TRBJ2-7; possibly TRBD1 for D (5 bases). V lost 2 bases and J 2 bases, leaving 13 bases between the germline ends. CDR1 is MNHEY, CDR2 SMNVEV, per germline (reference sequence). The CDR3 totals 15 residues. CDR3 nucleotide sequence: TGTGCCAGCAGTTTAACAGGACACGGTACCTACGAGCAGTACTTC. Its protein product is CASSLTGHGTYEQYF.

This clonotype was counted a few times. V usage is TRBV29-1 and J usage is TRBJ2-7; 7 positions agree with TRBD1. Losses at the gene ends were 6 bases for V and 0 bases for J; bases not matched to a gene: 5. The V gene's germline CDR1 is SQVTM and CDR2 ANQGSEA. The CDR3 totals 13 residues. CDR3 residues: CSVQGPTSYEQYF. DNA for the CDR3: TGCAGCGTACAGGGGCCAACCTCCTACGAGCAGTACTTC.

The genes are TRBV29-1 and TRBJ2-7, with a weak D call TRBD1 (6 bases). Trimming took off 8 bases at V and 0 bases at J, with 14 bases between the two ends. CDR1 is SQVTM, CDR2 ANQGSEA, per germline. CDR3 size: 13 residues. This CDR3 reads CSLRTANSYEQYF. In DNA, the CDR3 is TGCAGCCTAAGGACAGCAAACTCCTACGAGCAGTACTTC.

A few counts support this clonotype. The rearrangement links TRBV3-1 to TRBJ2-7, with TRBD2 matching over 11 bases. The CDR3 length is 13 residues. Germline V gives CDR1 LGHDT, CDR2 YNNKEL (reference sequence). V shed 4 bases and J 6 bases; nucleotides not matched to a gene: 2. In nucleotides, the CDR3 is TGTGCCAGCAGCCGGACTAGCGGGTTCGAGCAGTACTTC. Translating gives CASSRTSGFEQYF.

This clonotype has only a few counts. The chain joins TRBV29-1 to TRBJ2-1, with a weak D call TRBD1 (6 bases). V was clipped by 2 bases and J by 4 bases, with 15 bases between them. This CDR3 is 15 amino acids long. Germline CDR1 reads SQVTM; CDR2 reads ANQGSEA. The CDR3 loop is CSVEFGGSIYNEQFF. In nucleotides, the CDR3 is TGCAGCGTTGAATTTGGGGGCTCCATATACAATGAGCAGTTCTTC.

There are a few counts of this clonotype. The chain combines TRBV20-1 with TRBJ1-2; D may be TRBD1 (5 bases). The V end was cut by 3 bases, the J end by 8 bases, with 10 bases between. Per the germline V gene, CDR1 is DFQATT and CDR2 is SNEGSKA (reference sequence). The length of the CDR3 is 11 residues. The CDR3 spells CSASKGSGYTF. The CDR3 DNA is TGCAGTGCTAGTAAGGGGTCCGGCTACACCTTC.

The CDR3 region has the DNA TGCGCCAGCAGCTTGGCCGTGGGGACGCGGGGTTACAATGAGCAGTTCTTC. It codes for CASSLAVGTRGYNEQFF. The chain has TRBV5-1 and TRBJ2-1, with a weak D call TRBD2 (6 bases). CDR3 length: 17 amino acids. Trimming pared 0 bases from V and 4 bases from J, leaving 17 bases between. Germline assignment: CDR1 SGHRS and CDR2 YFSETQ.

This clonotype was counted only a few times. The chain carries TRBV11-2 and TRBJ2-7, with TRBD1 identical over 11 bases. This CDR3 is 15 amino acids long. Unmatched junction bases numbered 7, after V lost 5 bases and J lost 4 bases. Germline CDR1 and CDR2: SGHAT and FQNNGV. The CDR3 nucleotides read TGTGCCAGCAGCCCCGGACAGGGGGCGTTATACGAGCAGTACTTC. Its protein is CASSPGQGALYEQYF.

This clonotype showed up just a few times. The CDR3 loop is CASRPVGGGEQYF. DNA for the CDR3: TGTGCCAGCAGACCTGTCGGAGGGGGCGAGCAGTACTTC. The chain is built from TRBV7-9 and TRBJ2-7; D tentatively fits TRBD1 or TRBD2 (6 bases each). CDR1 and CDR2 (germline): SEHNR, FQNEAQ (reference sequence). The germline V and J ends were trimmed by 6 bases and 6 bases, with 15 bases remaining between them. This CDR3 is 13 amino acids long.

This clonotype occurred a few times. V and J are TRBV2 and TRBJ1-1, with a weak D call TRBD1 (5 bases). Trimming removed 1 base at V and 12 bases at J, with 9 bases between. The CDR3 runs to 11 residues. Germline assignment: CDR1 SNHLY and CDR2 FYNNEI. The CDR3 reads CASSEDRRSFF. In nucleotides, the CDR3 is TGTGCCAGCAGTGAAGACAGGCGGTCTTTCTTT.

This chain connects TRBV15 to TRBJ2-5, with a possible D match to TRBD2 (6 bases). The CDR3 covers 14 residues. V lost 2 bases and J lost 1, with 8 bases in between. CDR1 and CDR2 (germline): LNHNV, YYDKDF (reference sequence). The CDR3 sequence: CATSRPGAQETQYF. In DNA, the CDR3 is TGTGCCACCAGCAGACCGGGAGCCCAAGAGACCCAGTACTTC.

The chain employs TRBV20-1 and TRBJ1-2; 7 bases are shared with TRBD1. Germline assignment: CDR1 DFQATT and CDR2 SNEGSKA (reference sequence). This CDR3 has 13 residues. Trimming removed 5 bases from V and 4 bases from J; junction bases left unmatched: 7. The CDR3 DNA reads TGCAGTGCTGATCAGGGGGTCGGCTATGGCTACACCTTC. Its translation is CSADQGVGYGYTF.